The 12 T cell receptor beta chains below come from one sample, sequenced in a study of blood T cell repertoires in COVID-19. Method: immunoSEQ multiplex PCR; TCRdb's copy keeps in-frame clones and lacks some. Altogether tens of thousands of clones are present, 65% to 80% being singletons, with the ten largest covering roughly a third. The sample taken for sequencing was peripheral blood. The receptors come from a human donor in a cohort sampled during active COVID-19.

V gene TRBV24-1 combines with J gene TRBJ1-6; D is ambiguous. The germline V and J ends were trimmed by 5 bases and 8 bases, with 12 bases remaining between them. CDR1 and CDR2 from the germline V gene are KGHDR and SFDVKD. This CDR3 comprises 14 residues. The CDR3 region is CATSGAGNDSPLHF. The CDR3 nucleotides read TGTGCCACCAGTGGAGCGGGAAATGATTCACCCCTCCACTTT.

The chain has TRBV7-2 and TRBJ2-7, with TRBD2 as a possible D gene (6 bases). V lost 6 bases to trimming and J lost 2 bases, with 11 bases between them. This CDR3 region has 13 residues. Germline CDR1 SGHTA, CDR2 FQGNSA. Written as DNA, the CDR3 is TGTGCCAGCAGTTTGAGCGGGCCCTACGAGCAGTACTTC. Its protein is CASSLSGPYEQYF.

The CDR3 reads CASSPSSSGDFGEQYF. DNA for the CDR3: TGTGCCAGCTCACCATCTTCCTCTGGGGACTTCGGCGAGCAGTACTTC. This chain links TRBV18 with TRBJ2-7; weak D call: TRBD2 (6 bases). V lost 2 bases and J 6 bases, leaving 20 bases between the germline ends. The CDR3 runs 16 residues. Germline V gene lookup returns CDR1 KGHSH and CDR2 LQKENI.

The chain uses TRBV13 and TRBJ2-5, with a weak D call TRBD2 (6 bases). Germline assignment: CDR1 PRHDT and CDR2 FYEKMQ (reference sequence). This CDR3 has 17 amino acids. Trimming took 4 bases from V and 7 from J, leaving 25 bases between them. The chain's CDR3 is CASSWVSAGTKRGTQYF. The DNA for the CDR3 is TGTGCCAGCAGCTGGGTCTCGGCGGGGACCAAACGGGGGACCCAGTACTTC.

This clone was seen only a few times. The rearrangement joins TRBV27 to TRBJ1-1; D gene ambiguous. From germline, CDR1 is MNHEY and CDR2 SMNVEV (reference sequence). Trimming pared 3 bases from V and 7 bases from J, leaving 21 bases between. The CDR3 extends over 16 amino acids. The CDR3 region is CASSFLNSPGKIEAFF. The CDR3 nucleotides are TGTGCCAGCAGTTTTTTGAACAGCCCGGGGAAGATTGAAGCTTTCTTT.

The chain joins TRBV15 to TRBJ1-5; TRBD1 matches at 7 bases. From germline, CDR1 is LNHNV and CDR2 YYDKDF (reference sequence). After removal of 2 bases from V and 4 bases from J, the junction contained 5 bases not matched to a gene. The CDR3 totals 15 residues. The CDR3 DNA is TGTGCCACCAGCAGAAACAGGGGTGGAAATCAGCCCCAGCATTTT. Protein product: CATSRNRGGNQPQHF.

The chain recombines TRBV13 with TRBJ1-6, with D maybe TRBD1 (5 bases). With 5 bases removed from V and 9 bases from J, the gap between germline ends came to 11 bases. The CDR3 is 13 residues long. Germline lookup yields CDR1 PRHDT and CDR2 FYEKMQ (reference sequence). CDR3 DNA sequence: TGTGCCAGCAGCAACCGACAGTTTTCACCCCTCCACTTT. This gives the protein CASSNRQFSPLHF.

The J gene is TRBJ1-5, the V gene TRBV5-5, with a possible D match to TRBD1 (6 bases). Trimming removed 4 bases from V and 1 base from J, with 12 bases in between. Germline loops: CDR1 SGHKS, CDR2 YYEKEE (reference sequence). CDR3 length equals 15 residues. CDR3 region: CASSVTGYSNQPQHF. The DNA of the CDR3 is TGTGCCAGCAGCGTTACAGGGTACAGCAATCAGCCCCAGCATTTT.

The CDR3 here is CASSHEDNYNEQFF. CDR3 DNA sequence: TGTGCCAGCAGCCACGAGGACAACTACAATGAGCAGTTCTTC. The chain uses TRBV4-2 and TRBJ2-1, with D perhaps matching TRBD1 (5 bases). V gave up 3 bases and J gave up 3 bases, with 9 bases separating them. From germline, CDR1 is LGHNA and CDR2 YNFKEQ. This CDR3 has 14 residues.

The rearrangement uses TRBV30 and TRBJ1-5, with 12 bases identical to TRBD1. From germline, CDR1 is GTSNPN and CDR2 SVGIG (reference sequence). V lost 2 bases to trimming and J lost 2 bases; unmatched junction nucleotides: 7. This CDR3 spans 17 amino acids. The CDR3 spells CAWSSGQGARGNQPQHF. Here the CDR3 DNA reads TGTGCCTGGAGTTCGGGACAGGGGGCCAGGGGCAATCAGCCCCAGCATTTT.

The chain joins TRBV19 to TRBJ1-1; D is unclear. This CDR3 contains 14 residues. Germline V gives CDR1 LNHDA, CDR2 SQIVND (reference sequence). The germline V and J ends were trimmed by 5 bases and 0 bases, with 10 bases remaining between them. CDR3 DNA: TGTGCCAGTAGTTCAGGCTTTATGAACACTGAAGCTTTCTTT. Protein sequence: CASSSGFMNTEAFF.

The gene calls are TRBV6-5 and TRBJ2-1; 10 bases align to TRBD1. CDR1 MNHEY and CDR2 SVGAGI come from the germline V gene. The CDR3 extends over 14 amino acids. V gave up 2 bases and J gave up 9 bases; unmatched junction bases: 4. This CDR3 reads CASSYDRGRGEQFF. In DNA, the CDR3 is TGTGCCAGCAGTTACGACAGGGGGCGAGGTGAGCAGTTCTTC.